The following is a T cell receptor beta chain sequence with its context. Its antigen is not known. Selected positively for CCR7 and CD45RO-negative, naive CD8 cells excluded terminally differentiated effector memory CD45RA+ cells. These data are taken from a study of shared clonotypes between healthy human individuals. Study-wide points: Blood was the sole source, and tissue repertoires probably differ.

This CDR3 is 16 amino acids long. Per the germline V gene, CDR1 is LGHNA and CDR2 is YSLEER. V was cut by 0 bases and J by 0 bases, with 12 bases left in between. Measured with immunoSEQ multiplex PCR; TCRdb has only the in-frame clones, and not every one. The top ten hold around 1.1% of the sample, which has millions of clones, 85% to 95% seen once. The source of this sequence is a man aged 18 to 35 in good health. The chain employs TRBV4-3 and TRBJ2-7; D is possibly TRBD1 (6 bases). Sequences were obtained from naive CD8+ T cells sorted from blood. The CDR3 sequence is CASSQDWRTASYEQYF. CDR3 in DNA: TGCGCCAGCAGCCAAGATTGGCGGACAGCCTCCTACGAGCAGTACTTC.